This T cell receptor beta chain was recovered during a study of T cell responses to AZD1222 COVID-19 vaccine. Overall study results and limits: There were mostly white British donors and more females than males, and clonal diversity was possibly underestimated.

The data were produced by immunoSEQ multiplex PCR, yet TCRdb's version contains in-frame clones alone and is incomplete. The sample has over 100,000 clones, nearly 90% seen once. Germline CDR1 MNHEY, CDR2 SVGEGT. V dropped 3 bases and J dropped 4; count of bases not matched to a gene: 5. The CDR3 extends over 15 amino acids. This clone was seen more than once but under ten times. Its matching antigen is unknown. The specimen was peripheral blood, collected on day 0 of MenACWY control vaccination. The genes are TRBV6-2 or TRBV6-3 and TRBJ2-7, with 11 bases fitting TRBD2. The sequence was obtained from an adult in good health. The CDR3 coding sequence is TGTGCCAGCAGTTATCCGGCTAGCGGGAGGTACGAGCAGTACTTC. Residues: CASSYPASGRYEQYF.